These T cell receptor beta chains were read from a single sample in a study of cytomegalovirus exposure and HLA in healthy donors. Clones were read by immunoSEQ multiplex PCR, and TCRdb kept only the in-frame ones, dropping some. This sample has around 97,000 clones; roughly 76% occur once, and the top ten carry under 4.5%. Sequencing was carried out using PBMCs. The receptors stem from a man aged 35 to 55 in good health and CMV-seronegative. CDR3s include the opening cysteine and the closing phenylalanine or tryptophan. D genes are given only for firm matches. A clone size is listed for some rows: how often the clone was seen (once, few, many), or a class if it is expanded.

V	J	D	size	DNA	CDR3
TRBV5-8	TRBJ1-1	TRBD1	-	TGTGCCAGCAGCCAGACAGGGCAGAGTGAAGCTTTCTTT	CASSQTGQSEAFF
TRBV19	TRBJ1-1	-	-	TGTGCCAGTAGAGGGGGTACCCCTGAAGCTTTCTTT	CASRGGTPEAFF
TRBV5-4	TRBJ2-2	-	-	TGTGCCAGCAGAGGGACACCCAACACCGGGGAGCTGTTTTTT	CASRGTPNTGELFF
TRBV19	TRBJ1-4	-	-	TGTGCCAGTAGTATAGATCTAGAGAATGAAAAACTGTTTTTT	CASSIDLENEKLFF
TRBV29-1	TRBJ1-1	-	-	TGCAGCGTTGATACGGGACATGGTTTTTCTGAAGCTTTCTTT	CSVDTGHGFSEAFF
TRBV19	TRBJ2-5	-	few	TGTGCCAGTAGTATCCCTCAGAGGGCGGAGACCCAGTACTTC	CASSIPQRAETQYF
TRBV13	TRBJ2-5	TRBD2	-	TGTGCCAGCAGCCCACCTAGCGGGGGGGCGGAGACCCAGTACTTC	CASSPPSGGAETQYF
TRBV6-5	TRBJ1-1	-	-	TGTGCCAGCAGTTATGACAGTGAGGACATGAACACTGAAGCTTTCTTT	CASSYDSEDMNTEAFF
TRBV19	TRBJ1-2	-	-	TGTGCCAGTAGTATACAGGGGTTTCTTGGCTACACCTTC	CASSIQGFLGYTF
TRBV14	TRBJ2-7	TRBD1	-	TGTGCCAGCAGAATGACAGGGGGTCTATACGAGCAGTACTTC	CASRMTGGLYEQYF
TRBV2	TRBJ2-2	-	once	TGTGCCAGCAGTGAGGGGCCAGGAAGGTGGAACACCGGGGAGCTGTTTTTT	CASSEGPGRWNTGELFF
TRBV18	TRBJ1-6	-	once	TGTGCCAGCTCACCGCAGGGGAATAATTCACCCCTCCACTTT	CASSPQGNNSPLHF
TRBV15	TRBJ2-3	-	-	TGTGCCACCAGCACCACCCCTAGGGATACGCAGTATTTT	CATSTTPRDTQYF
TRBV7-9	TRBJ2-3	-	few	TGTGCCAGCAGCTTAGTGGGCCAAACAGATACGCAGTATTTT	CASSLVGQTDTQYF
TRBV11-3	TRBJ2-1	TRBD1	-	TGTGCCAGCAGCTTAGGGACAGGGGGCGATGAGCAGTTCTTC	CASSLGTGGDEQFF
TRBV2	TRBJ1-1	TRBD1	-	TGTGCCAGCGGCTCTCGAGGGGGCGTCGCTGAAGCTTTCTTT	CASGSRGGVAEAFF
TRBV5-1	TRBJ2-1	TRBD2	-	TGCGCCAGCAGCCTATATCCGTCTGGCGGGGGTTACAATGAGCAGTTCTTC	CASSLYPSGGGYNEQFF
TRBV5-4	TRBJ2-3	-	-	TGTGCCAGCAGCCCACAGGGCTCGGATACGCAGTATTTT	CASSPQGSDTQYF
TRBV5-1	TRBJ2-5	-	once	TGCGCCAGCAGAGGGGGATTTCAAGAGACCCAGTACTTC	CASRGGFQETQYF
TRBV9	TRBJ2-2	-	-	TGTGCCAGCTCCCTACAGGGAAACACCGGGGAGCTGTTTTTT	CASSLQGNTGELFF
TRBV7-6	TRBJ1-1	-	-	TGTGCCAGCAGCTTATCCACAGGAGAAAACACTGAAGCTTTCTTT	CASSLSTGENTEAFF
TRBV5-6	TRBJ2-7	-	-	TGTGCCAGCAGCTTGATCGACGGGCAGGGGAACCACGAGCAGTACTTC	CASSLIDGQGNHEQYF
TRBV15	TRBJ1-1	TRBD1	few	TGTGCCACCAGCTCGCGACAGGGGGCAATTTTGGGGACTGAAGCTTTCTTT	CATSSRQGAILGTEAFF
TRBV28	TRBJ1-4	-	-	TGTGCCAGCAGTGAGCCAAGAACTAATGAAAAACTGTTTTTT	CASSEPRTNEKLFF
TRBV7-9	TRBJ1-6	TRBD1	-	TGTGCCAGCAGCCCCCAAGACAGGGGTACTTCACCCCTCCACTTT	CASSPQDRGTSPLHF
TRBV6-5	TRBJ2-5	TRBD1	-	TGTGCCAGCAGTTACGCCGGGACAGCTCAAGAGACCCAGTACTTC	CASSYAGTAQETQYF
TRBV18	TRBJ1-2	-	-	TGTGCCAGCCGTACGGCTAACTATGGCTACACCTTC	CASRTANYGYTF